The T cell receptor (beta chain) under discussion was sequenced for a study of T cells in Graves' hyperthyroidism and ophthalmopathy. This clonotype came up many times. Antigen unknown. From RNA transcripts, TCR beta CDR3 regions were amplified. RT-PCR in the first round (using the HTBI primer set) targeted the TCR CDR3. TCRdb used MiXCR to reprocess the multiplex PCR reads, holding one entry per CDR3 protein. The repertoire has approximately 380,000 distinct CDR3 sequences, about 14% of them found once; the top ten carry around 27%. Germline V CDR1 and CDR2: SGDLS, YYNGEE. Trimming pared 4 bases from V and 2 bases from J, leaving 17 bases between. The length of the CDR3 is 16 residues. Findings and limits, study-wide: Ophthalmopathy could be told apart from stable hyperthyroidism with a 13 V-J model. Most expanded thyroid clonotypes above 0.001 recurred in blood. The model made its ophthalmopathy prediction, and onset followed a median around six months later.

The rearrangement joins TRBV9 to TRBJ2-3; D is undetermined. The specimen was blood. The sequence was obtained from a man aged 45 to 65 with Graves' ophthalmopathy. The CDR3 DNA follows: TGTGCCAGCAGCCCTCTAGGGCTAAGGCTCACAGATACGCAGTATTTT. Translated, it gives CASSPLGLRLTDTQYF.